This passage covers 15 T cell receptor beta chains from one sample sequenced in a study of tumor-infiltrating lymphocytes in primary liver carcinoma. From about 19-30 mg of unsorted bulk tissue, DNA and RNA were co-extracted together. A constant-region primer served to make TCR beta cDNA from roughly 540 ng total RNA. Investigators got TCR beta libraries out of three nested multiplex PCR rounds, done with slightly modified ARM-PCR. Running about 11 cycles apiece, the first two PCR rounds relied on TRBV1-TRBV30 forward primers together with a C-beta reverse primer. TCRdb recomputed calls from the multiplex PCR reads with MiXCR, one row per CDR3 protein. The data contain 90,000 to 100,000 distinct CDR3 sequences, about three quarters of them seen just once; the ten biggest clones take up 9% to 10%. Sequenced: liver tumor tissue from sampling region 5. Specified subset: tumor region T5, tumor centre. These receptors were obtained from a woman aged 60-75 years with primary liver carcinoma and hepatitis B virus infection.

Details on this clonotype: Germline is not matched at one junction end, which may reflect a read error. The chain joins TRBV10-2 to TRBJ2-1, with 11 bases matching TRBD2. Germline loops: CDR1 WSHSY, CDR2 SAAADI. CDR3 size: 16 residues. The CDR3 DNA sequence: TGCGCCAGAAGTGGATTAGCGGGAGGGCCTCGTAATGAGCAGTCCTTC. This translates into CARSGLAGGPRNEQSF.

This clonotype was seen at least ten times. V usage is TRBV7-9 and J usage is TRBJ2-5; maybe TRBD1 (6 bases). V dropped 7 bases and J dropped 4 bases, with 19 bases sitting between them. The CDR3 runs to 15 residues. CDR1 SEHNR and CDR2 FQNEAQ come from the germline V gene (reference sequence). In DNA form, the CDR3 reads TGTGCCAGCAAAAAGGGTCCAGCAGGGGTAGAGACCCAGTACTTC. Amino acid sequence: CASKKGPAGVETQYF.

Of note for this clonotype: One junction end disagrees with the germline gene, perhaps due to a read error. The rearrangement links TRBV11-1 to TRBJ2-4; possibly TRBD2 for D (6 bases). The CDR3 consists of 13 residues. Germline V CDR1 and CDR2: SGHAT, FQDESV (reference sequence). CDR3 sequence reads: CTSSLAWGGIQYF. The CDR3 nucleotides read TGTACCAGCAGCTTAGCCTGGGGAGGCATTCAGTACTTC.

Of note for this clonotype: The CDR3 carries no conserved terminal phenylalanine or tryptophan, so it likely arises from a read error. The chain is built from TRBV11-1 and TRBJ2-1, with D tentatively TRBD2 (5 bases). The V gene lost 9 bases and the J gene lost 7 bases, with 25 bases spanning the gap. Germline loops: CDR1 SGHAT, CDR2 FQDESV (reference sequence). The CDR3 spans 16 residues. The CDR3 DNA reads TGTGCCAGGAGTCAAACCGCCAGCCAATCGGGGAATGAGCAGTTCATA. Translation: CARSQTASQSGNEQFI.

Concerning this clonotype: Being one base from a much bigger clone, this may be a read error. The chain links TRBV7-8 to TRBJ2-7; D remains unclear. The length of the CDR3 is 11 residues. The germline V gene has CDR1 SGHVS and CDR2 FQNEAQ. The CDR3 protein is CARSSRYEQYF. CDR3 in DNA: TGTGCCAGAAGCTCCCGGTACGAGCAGTACTTC. Full variable domain (remainder filled in from reference TRBV7-8 and TRBJ2-7): GAGVSQSPRYKVAKRGQDVALRCDPISGHVSLFWYQQALGQGPEFLTYFQNEAQLDKSGLPSDRFFAERPEGSVSTLKIQRTQQEDSAVYLCARSSRYEQYFGPGTRLTVT.

Regarding this clonotype: The CDR3 end shows no conserved phenylalanine or tryptophan, and so a read error is likely. The V call is TRBV11-2, the J call TRBJ2-2; tentative D call: TRBD2 (6 bases). The ends were cut back, 1 base at V and 1 base at J, with 13 bases in the middle. CDR1 SGHAT and CDR2 FQNNGV come from the germline V gene. This CDR3 contains 17 residues. The CDR3 DNA reads as TGTGCCAGCAGCTTAGTGGGGGGAACGAGGAACACCGGGGAGCTGTTTCTT. It codes for CASSLVGGTRNTGELFL.

With regard to this clonotype: The junction does not match germline at one end; this may be a read error. The chain has TRBV12-3 or TRBV12-4 and TRBJ1-4; D unresolved. The CDR3 runs to 14 residues. CDR3 region: CASSLGGLVENLFF. The CDR3 DNA sequence: TGTGCCAGCAGTTTGGGAGGGTTGGTTGAAAATCTGTTCTTT.

The chain joins TRBV29-1 to TRBJ2-7, with 11 bases that match TRBD2. The CDR3 sequence is 15 residues long. Germline assignment: CDR1 SQVTM and CDR2 ANQGSEA. After removal of 4 bases from V and 3 bases from J, the junction contained 8 bases not matched to a gene. CDR3 protein: CSVVASGLAVYEQYF. CDR3 in DNA: TGCAGCGTTGTTGCCTCGGGACTAGCGGTCTACGAGCAGTACTTC.

With respect to this clonotype: A much larger clone sits a single nucleotide away, making a read error possible. The chain combines TRBV7-3 with TRBJ2-3; possibly TRBD1 for D (5 bases). This CDR3 spans 15 amino acids. Germline CDR1 is SGHTA and CDR2 is FQGTGA. The CDR3 coding sequence is TGTGCCGGCAGCTTAAACCAGGGCCCCTTAAATACGCAGTATTTT. Its protein product is CAGSLNQGPLNTQYF.

This clonotype was seen a handful of times. Sequence at one end of the junction differs from germline and may be a read error. This chain links TRBV5-1 with TRBJ2-7; either TRBD1 or TRBD2 may fit D (5 bases each). From germline, CDR1 is SGHRS and CDR2 YFSETQ. This CDR3 has 14 residues. Written as DNA, the CDR3 is TGCGCCTGCAGCCTTGGGGGAGCGTGGTACGAGCAGTACTTC. This encodes CACSLGGAWYEQYF.

V and J are TRBV5-4 and TRBJ2-6; 9 positions agree with TRBD2. This CDR3 has 18 amino acids. V trimming: 0 bases; J trimming: 5 bases; junction bases outside the gene matches: 9. CDR1 and CDR2 (germline): SGHNT, YYREEE (reference sequence). CDR3 residues: CASSLGLAGRAWANVLTF. The CDR3, as DNA: TGTGCCAGCAGCTTGGGCCTAGCGGGAAGAGCTTGGGCCAACGTCCTGACTTTC.

This clonotype has at least ten counts. The chain is built from TRBV29-1 and TRBJ1-1; unclear D gene. The germline gives CDR1 SQVTM, CDR2 ANQGSEA. CDR3 length equals 11 residues. V lost 5 bases, J lost 0 bases, and 4 bases lay in between. This chain's CDR3 is CSVKVNTEAFF. CDR3 DNA sequence: TGCAGCGTTAAGGTGAACACTGAAGCTTTCTTT.

This CDR3 is CASSLGQGGVEKLFF. CDR3 coding DNA: TGTGCCAGCAGCTTAGGACAGGGAGGGGTTGAAAAACTGTTTTTT. The chain couples TRBV11-3 to TRBJ1-4; 7 bases map to TRBD1. V was pared by 1 base and J by 7 bases, with 6 bases of the junction left unmatched. Looked up from germline, CDR1 is SGHNT and CDR2 is YENEEA. The CDR3 is made up of 15 amino acids.

Worth noting for this clonotype: At one of its ends the junction is not consistent with the germline gene, which may arise from a read error. The chain links TRBV11-3 to TRBJ2-2; the D gene is possibly TRBD2 (5 bases). The V gene's germline CDR1 is SGHNT and CDR2 YENEEA. The CDR3 contains 17 residues. The CDR3 DNA reads TGTGCCAGCAGCTTATCTCGTCGGGGTAATCGCGCCGGGGAGCTGTTCTTT. Translated: CASSLSRRGNRAGELFF.

This clonotype was counted only a few times. This clone may be a read error of a much larger clone one base away. The J gene is TRBJ1-2, the V gene TRBV7-9; TRBD1 matches 9 bases. Germline V gene data show CDR1 as SEHNR and CDR2 as FQNEAQ (reference sequence). This CDR3 is built from 14 residues. Trimming took 3 bases from V and 12 from J; bases not matched to a gene: 11. This chain's CDR3 is CASSLAQGQGGHTF. CDR3 coding DNA: TGTGCCAGCAGCTTGGCCCAGGGACAGGGCGGCCACACCTTC.